What follows describes a single T cell receptor (beta chain). Amplification of TCR alpha and beta CDR3 regions from RNA used iRepertoire nested multiplex PCR. Input was 100-400 ng of tissue mRNA or PBMC total RNA. From the multiplex PCR reads, TCRdb called clonotypes with MiXCR, one entry per CDR3 protein. This sample carries fewer than 200,000 distinct CDR3 sequences, 32% of them seen once, and the ten largest clones take 20% to 25%. Trimming left V 3 bases short and J 0 bases short, with 15 bases between. The V gene's germline CDR1 is KGHSH and CDR2 LQKENI. This CDR3 region has 18 residues. The sample originates from a study of glioma-infiltrating T cells.

The sequenced material came from glioma tissue, nonneoplastic brain tissue, or PBMCs (not recorded which). This chain connects TRBV18 to TRBJ2-6; the D is unclear. The source is a human donor with low-grade glioma or glioblastoma, undergoing nonglioma brain surgery, or in good health (not recorded which). CDR3 bases: TGTGCCAGCTCACCCCGAATACCTAACGACTCTGGGGCCAACGTCCTGACTTTC. Protein sequence: CASSPRIPNDSGANVLTF.